These 19 T cell receptor beta chains came from one sample sequenced in a study of cytomegalovirus exposure and HLA in healthy donors. The PCR employed 60 Vbeta primers together with 13 Jbeta primers. Clones were sequenced by immunoSEQ multiplex PCR, and TCRdb holds only the in-frame ones, with some missing. The table has approximately 200,000 clones, around 79% seen once; the top ten hold around 0.2%. The sequenced sample was PBMCs. The receptors were gathered from a girl aged 2-15 years in good health and CMV-seronegative.

V is TRBV7-9 and J is TRBJ1-3; the D gene is possibly TRBD1 (5 bases). Trimming pared 5 bases from V and 7 bases from J, leaving 21 bases between. Germline V gene lookup returns CDR1 SEHNR and CDR2 FQNEAQ (reference sequence). The CDR3 loop spans 16 amino acids. CDR3 bases: TGTGCCAGCAGCGTCCCGGGACGACTAGGATCCAACACCATATATTTT. The encoded protein is CASSVPGRLGSNTIYF.

The chain recombines TRBV4-2 with TRBJ1-1; D ambiguous. Per germline, CDR1 LGHNA and CDR2 YNFKEQ. The CDR3 has 13 amino acids. Trimming cost V 0 bases and J 9 bases, with 11 bases left between them. The CDR3 loop is CASSQDRSPQAFF. As DNA, the CDR3 is TGTGCCAGCAGCCAAGACCGGAGCCCCCAAGCTTTCTTT.

The CDR3 loop is CSVSTGRTDTQYF. CDR3 DNA: TGCAGCGTCTCGACAGGCCGCACAGATACGCAGTATTTT. The chain has TRBV29-1 and TRBJ2-3, with a possible D match to TRBD1 (6 bases). The germline V gene has CDR1 SQVTM and CDR2 ANQGSEA. The CDR3 totals 13 residues. V was trimmed by 6 bases and J by 1 base, leaving 11 bases between them.

A single count supports this clone. The chain recombines TRBV27 with TRBJ2-1; 8 bases match TRBD2. V lost 6 bases and J lost 6; bases outside the gene matches: 10. The CDR3 has 15 amino acids. CDR1 and CDR2 from the germline V gene are MNHEY and SMNVEV (reference sequence). The CDR3 DNA reads as TGTGCCAGCAGATCAGCGGGGGACCTAAGCAATGAGCAGTTCTTC. This translates into CASRSAGDLSNEQFF.

V and J are TRBV15 and TRBJ2-1; D may be TRBD2 (6 bases). CDR1 LNHNV and CDR2 YYDKDF come from the germline V gene (reference sequence). CDR3 length: 15 amino acids. Deletions cut 8 bases from V and 0 bases from J, with 14 bases between. CDR3 nucleotides: TGTGCCACCCTTAGCGGTTTAAGCTCCTACAATGAGCAGTTCTTC. Residues: CATLSGLSSYNEQFF.

This chain links TRBV5-1 with TRBJ2-7; D may be TRBD1 (6 bases). V was shortened by 3 bases and J by 2 bases, with 12 bases between the two germline ends. The CDR3 runs to 14 residues. Germline lookup yields CDR1 SGHRS and CDR2 YFSETQ. The CDR3 DNA sequence: TGCGCCAGCAGCTCAGGGGACCCCCCCTACGAGCAGTACTTC. Translated: CASSSGDPPYEQYF. Filled out from reference TRBV5-1 and TRBJ2-7, the complete variable domain reads KAGVTQTPRYLIKTRGQQVTLSCSPISGHRSVSWYQQTPGQGLQFLFEYFSETQRNKGNFPGRFSGRQFSNSRSEMNVSTLELGDSALYLCASSSGDPPYEQYFGPGTRLTVT.

The gene calls are TRBV27 and TRBJ2-7; a possible D gene is TRBD1 (5 bases). The CDR3 spans 14 residues. CDR1 is MNHEY, CDR2 SMNVEV, per germline (reference sequence). Trimming removed 5 bases at V and 2 bases at J, with 13 bases between. The chain's CDR3 is CASSKAGSTYEQYF. The CDR3 bases are TGTGCCAGCAGTAAGGCAGGGTCCACCTACGAGCAGTACTTC.

J is TRBJ2-7 and V is TRBV11-2, with 9 bases fitting TRBD1. This CDR3 is 16 amino acids long. The germline CDR1 and CDR2 sequences are SGHAT and FQNNGV. The junction had 7 bases not matched to a gene; V was cut back by 4 bases and J by 0 bases. Written as DNA, the CDR3 is TGTGCCAGCAGCTCCACAGGGACAGGGAGCTCCTACGAGCAGTACTTC. It is translated as CASSSTGTGSSYEQYF.

With regard to this clone: The junction shows a germline mismatch at one end, possibly a read error. The chain links TRBV2 to TRBJ1-5; 9 bases fit TRBD1. Germline assignment: CDR1 SNHLY and CDR2 FYNNEI. CDR3 length: 15 amino acids. This CDR3 is CASSEGQGTNQPQHF. The CDR3 nucleotides read TGTGCCAGCAGCGAAGGACAGGGGACTAATCAGCCCCAGCATTTT. Full variable domain (remainder filled in from reference TRBV2 and TRBJ1-5): EPEVTQTPSHQVTQMGQEVILRCVPISNHLYFYWYRQILGQKVEFLVSFYNNEISEKSEIFDDQFSVERPDGSNFTLKIRSTKLEDSAMYFCASSEGQGTNQPQHFGDGTRLSIL.

The chain joins TRBV5-4 to TRBJ2-5; 12 nucleotides agree with TRBD1. V trimming: 5 bases; J trimming: 4 bases; junction bases outside the gene matches: 9. This CDR3 contains 16 residues. The germline gives CDR1 SGHNT, CDR2 YYREEE (reference sequence). The CDR3 region is CASSWGQGARGETQYF. The DNA of the CDR3 is TGTGCCAGCAGTTGGGGACAGGGGGCTCGTGGAGAGACCCAGTACTTC.

This CDR3 is CAIKTTGLAGGDEQYF. CDR3 coding DNA: TGTGCCATCAAGACGACGGGACTAGCGGGAGGAGACGAGCAGTACTTC. This chain connects TRBV10-3 to TRBJ2-7, with 15 bases that match TRBD2. The germline CDR1 and CDR2 sequences are ENHRY and SYGVKD. The CDR3 is 16 residues long. Trimming at V came to 7 bases and at J to 5 bases, leaving 9 bases not matched to a gene.

The genes are TRBV5-4 and TRBJ1-1, with D possibly TRBD1 on 6 matching bases. CDR1 SGHNT and CDR2 YYREEE come from the germline V gene (reference sequence). The V gene lost 6 bases and the J gene lost 6 bases, with 15 bases spanning the gap. This CDR3 region has 13 residues. The CDR3 bases are TGTGCCAGCAACGCCAGGGGTTACCCTGAAGCTTTCTTT. This gives the protein CASNARGYPEAFF.

The V call is TRBV10-3, the J call TRBJ1-1, with a possible D match to TRBD1 (6 bases). This CDR3 region has 13 residues. With 7 bases removed from V and 2 bases from J, the gap between germline ends came to 11 bases. Germline lookup yields CDR1 ENHRY and CDR2 SYGVKD. This chain's CDR3 is CAINTGLNTEAFF. In nucleotides, the CDR3 is TGTGCCATCAATACAGGGCTTAACACTGAAGCTTTCTTT.

This clone was observed once. The chain employs TRBV19 and TRBJ1-6; TRBD1 matches at 7 bases. CDR1 is LNHDA and CDR2 is SQIVND in the germline V gene (reference sequence). The V gene end was trimmed by 6 bases and the J gene end by 7 bases; junction bases not matched to a gene: 6. CDR3 size: 14 residues. The CDR3 sequence: CASSPGTDNSPLHF. DNA for the CDR3: TGTGCCAGTAGCCCCGGGACAGACAATTCACCCCTCCACTTT.

This chain joins TRBV6-1 and TRBJ2-7; perhaps TRBD1 as D (6 bases). The CDR3 is made up of 13 amino acids. CDR1 is MNHNS and CDR2 is SASEGT in the germline V gene. Trimming took off 10 bases at V and 2 bases at J, with 15 bases between the two ends. The CDR3 DNA follows: TGTGCCACCGAGGACAGTACAACCTACGAGCAGTACTTC. This gives the protein CATEDSTTYEQYF.

The chain has TRBV5-1 and TRBJ2-6; TRBD1 aligns across 8 bases. The CDR3 covers 17 residues. V shed 2 bases and J 3 bases; nucleotides not matched to a gene: 7. CDR1 SGHRS and CDR2 YFSETQ come from the germline V gene. DNA for the CDR3: TGCGCCAGCAGCTTCGGACAGGGTATTGGTGGGGCCAACGTCCTGACTTTC. It is translated as CASSFGQGIGGANVLTF.

This chain uses TRBV5-6 with TRBJ1-6, with TRBD1 matching over 7 bases. CDR3 size: 15 residues. Germline trimming cut 3 bases from V and 6 bases from J; bases unmatched to any gene: 6. CDR1 is SGHDT and CDR2 is YYEEEE in the germline V gene. The CDR3 spells CASSSVGQPNSPLHF. CDR3 nucleotides: TGTGCCAGCAGCTCTGTGGGACAGCCTAATTCACCCCTCCACTTT.

This clone is a singleton in its sample. The V call is TRBV2, the J call TRBJ2-5, with D tentatively TRBD1 (5 bases). Trimming pared 7 bases from V and 6 bases from J, leaving 18 bases between. The CDR3 extends over 14 amino acids. CDR1 and CDR2 (germline): SNHLY, FYNNEI. CDR3 DNA sequence: TGTGCCAGCACCCCCCAGGGCAGGGCCAAGACCCAGTACTTC. Translated, it gives CASTPQGRAKTQYF.

The rearrangement links TRBV29-1 to TRBJ1-6; tentative D call: TRBD1 (6 bases). Trimming left V 4 bases short and J 5 bases short, with 9 bases between. Germline V lookup: CDR1 SQVTM, CDR2 ANQGSEA. The CDR3 is 13 amino acids. The CDR3 coding sequence is TGCAGCGTTGCGGACAGAGATAATTCACCCCTCCACTTT. Its protein product is CSVADRDNSPLHF.